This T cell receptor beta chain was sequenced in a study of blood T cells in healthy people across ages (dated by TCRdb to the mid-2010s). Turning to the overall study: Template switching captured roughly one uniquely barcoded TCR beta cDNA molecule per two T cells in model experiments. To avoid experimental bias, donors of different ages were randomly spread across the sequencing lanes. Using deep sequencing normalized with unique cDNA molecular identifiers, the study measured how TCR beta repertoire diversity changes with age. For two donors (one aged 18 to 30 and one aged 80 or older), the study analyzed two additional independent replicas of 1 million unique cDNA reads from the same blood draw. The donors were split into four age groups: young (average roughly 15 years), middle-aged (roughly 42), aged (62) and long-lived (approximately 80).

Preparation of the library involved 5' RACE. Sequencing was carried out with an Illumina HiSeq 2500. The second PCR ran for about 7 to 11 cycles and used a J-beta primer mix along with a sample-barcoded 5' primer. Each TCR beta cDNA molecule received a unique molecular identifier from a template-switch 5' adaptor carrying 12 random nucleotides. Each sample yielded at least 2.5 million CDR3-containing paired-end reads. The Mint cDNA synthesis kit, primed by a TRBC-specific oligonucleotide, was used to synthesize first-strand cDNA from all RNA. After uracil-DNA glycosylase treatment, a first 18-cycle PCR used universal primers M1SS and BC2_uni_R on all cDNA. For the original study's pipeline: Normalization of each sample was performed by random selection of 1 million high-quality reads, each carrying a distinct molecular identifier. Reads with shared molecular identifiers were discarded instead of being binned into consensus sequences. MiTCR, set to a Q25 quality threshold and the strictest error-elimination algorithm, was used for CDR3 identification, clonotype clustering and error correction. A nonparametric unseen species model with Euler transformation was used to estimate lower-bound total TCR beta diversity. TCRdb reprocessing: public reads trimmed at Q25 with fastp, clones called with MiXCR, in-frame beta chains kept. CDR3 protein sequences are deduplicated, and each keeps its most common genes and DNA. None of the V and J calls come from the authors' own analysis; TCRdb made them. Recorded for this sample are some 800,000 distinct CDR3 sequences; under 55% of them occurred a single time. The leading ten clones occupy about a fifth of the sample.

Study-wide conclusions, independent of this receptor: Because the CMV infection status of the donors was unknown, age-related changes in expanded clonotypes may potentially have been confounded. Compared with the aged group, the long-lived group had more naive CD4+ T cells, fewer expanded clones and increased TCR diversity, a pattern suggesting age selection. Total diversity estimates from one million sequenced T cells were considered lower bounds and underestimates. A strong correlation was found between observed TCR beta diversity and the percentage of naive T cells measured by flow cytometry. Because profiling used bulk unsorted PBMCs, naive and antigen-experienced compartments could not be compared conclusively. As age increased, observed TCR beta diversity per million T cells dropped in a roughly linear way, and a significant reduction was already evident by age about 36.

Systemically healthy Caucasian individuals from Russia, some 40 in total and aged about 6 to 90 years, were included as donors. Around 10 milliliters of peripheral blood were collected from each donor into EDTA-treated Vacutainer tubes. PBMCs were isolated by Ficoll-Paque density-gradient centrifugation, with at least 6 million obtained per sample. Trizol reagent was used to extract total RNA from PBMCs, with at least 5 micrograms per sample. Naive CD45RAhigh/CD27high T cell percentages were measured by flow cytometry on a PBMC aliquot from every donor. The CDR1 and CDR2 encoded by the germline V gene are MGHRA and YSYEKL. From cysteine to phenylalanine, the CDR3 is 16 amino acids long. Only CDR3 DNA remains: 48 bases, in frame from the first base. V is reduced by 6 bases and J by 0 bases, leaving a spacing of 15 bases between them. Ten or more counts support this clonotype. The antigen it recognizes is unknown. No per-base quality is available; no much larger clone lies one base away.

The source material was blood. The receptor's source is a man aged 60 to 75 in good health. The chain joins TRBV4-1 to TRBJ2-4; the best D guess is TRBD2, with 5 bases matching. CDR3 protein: CASSPRGAEAKNIQYF. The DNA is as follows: TGCGCCAGCAGTCCTCGGGGAGCGGAAGCCAAAAACATTCAGTACTTC.